Described below is a single T cell receptor (beta chain) sequence and its context. Its antigen remains unknown. This sample is drawn from a study of T cell responses to AZD1222 COVID-19 vaccine. Study-level background: Pooling of second doses given at about 4 or about 12 weeks was done.

The table came from immunoSEQ multiplex PCR; TCRdb's copy has only in-frame clones and leaves some out. The sample has roughly 100,000 clones, 90% seen once. Study-level points and caveats: Donor demographics were predominantly white British with a female majority; clonal diversity may be underestimated. Of spike-specific TCRs, nearly half reportedly target regions left unmutated in variants.

From germline, CDR1 is SGHVS and CDR2 FNYEAQ. This CDR3 comprises 15 residues. Deletions cut 6 bases from V and 4 bases from J, with 18 bases between. The receptor comes from an adult in good health. V and J are TRBV7-6 and TRBJ1-2, with D possibly matching TRBD1 (6 bases). Sequencing used peripheral blood, obtained on day 0 of AZD1222 vaccination. DNA for the CDR3: TGTGCCAGCAGTCCCCATCCGGGGGGCGCCTATGGCTACACCTTC. Protein sequence: CASSPHPGGAYGYTF.